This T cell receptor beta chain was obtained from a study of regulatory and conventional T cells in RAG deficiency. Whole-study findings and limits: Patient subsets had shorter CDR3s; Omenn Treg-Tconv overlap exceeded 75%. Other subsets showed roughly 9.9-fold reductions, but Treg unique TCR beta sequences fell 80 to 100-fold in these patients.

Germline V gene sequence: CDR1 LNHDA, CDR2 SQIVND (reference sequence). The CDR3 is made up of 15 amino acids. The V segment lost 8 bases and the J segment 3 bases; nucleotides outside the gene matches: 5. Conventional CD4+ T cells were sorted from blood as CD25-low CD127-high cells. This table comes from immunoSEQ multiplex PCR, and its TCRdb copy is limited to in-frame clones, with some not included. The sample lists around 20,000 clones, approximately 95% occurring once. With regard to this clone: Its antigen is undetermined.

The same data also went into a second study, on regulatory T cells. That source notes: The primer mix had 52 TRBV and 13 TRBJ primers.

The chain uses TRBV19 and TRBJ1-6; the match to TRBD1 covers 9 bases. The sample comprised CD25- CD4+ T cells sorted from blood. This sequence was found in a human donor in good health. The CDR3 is CASAQGADYNSPLHF. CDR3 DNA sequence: TGTGCCAGTGCACAGGGGGCTGACTATAATTCACCCCTCCACTTT.